This TCR beta chain was profiled in a study of T cell responses to AZD1222 COVID-19 vaccine. About this clone: What it binds is not known.

The data were produced by immunoSEQ multiplex PCR, yet TCRdb's version contains in-frame clones alone and is incomplete. There are about 140,000 clones in the sample, with about 2.2% held by the top ten. CDR1 LNHDA and CDR2 SQIVND come from the germline V gene (reference sequence). V was shortened by 4 bases and J by 6 bases, with 10 bases between the two germline ends. The CDR3 runs 13 residues. Study-level points and caveats: Repertoires were obtained solely post-peak T cell response. Spike-specific TCRs gained breadth and depth after people received two AZD1222 doses. Only 5 to 7 AZD1222 recipients tested seropositive at baseline. Donors were largely white British and mainly female; clonal diversity was possibly underestimated.

Specimen: peripheral blood. The chain employs TRBV19 and TRBJ1-5; no reliable D call. The TCR was taken from an adult in good health. The CDR3 region has the DNA TGTGCCAGTAGTACGGCAGGAGCTCAGCCCCAGCATTTT. Translated, it gives CASSTAGAQPQHF. The full variable domain, with the rest looked up from reference TRBV19 and TRBJ1-5, is DGGITQSPKYLFRKEGQNVTLSCEQNLNHDAMYWYRQDPGQGLRLIYYSQIVNDFQKGDIAEGYSVSREKKESFPLTVTSAQKNPTAFYLCASSTAGAQPQHFGDGTRLSIL.